The 2 T cell receptor beta chains in this list originate from one sample, sequenced in a study of CDR3 diversity in severe acne. TCRdb called the PCR reads again in MiXCR, with one record for every CDR3 protein. The sample contains more than 80,000 distinct CDR3 sequences, about half of which appear only once. The sequenced sample consisted of blood. Every receptor here comes from a male donor with severe acne vulgaris.

CDR3 region: CATIRCDYGYTF. As DNA, the CDR3 is TGTGCCACCATTAGGTGTGACTATGGCTACACCTTC. The chain uses TRBV24-1 and TRBJ1-2, with unresolved D. With 8 bases removed from V and 3 bases from J, the gap between germline ends came to 9 bases. Germline lookup yields CDR1 KGHDR and CDR2 SFDVKD. This CDR3 has 12 amino acids.

The chain joins TRBV13 to TRBJ2-1; the match to TRBD1 covers 9 bases. Germline CDR1 reads PRHDT; CDR2 reads FYEKMQ (reference sequence). The CDR3 spans 15 residues. J lost 13 bases, V lost 3 bases, and 13 bases had no gene match. The CDR3 spells CASSFQSGQGGGQFF. In DNA form, the CDR3 reads TGTGCCAGCAGCTTTCAATCGGGACAGGGAGGAGGACAGTTCTTC.